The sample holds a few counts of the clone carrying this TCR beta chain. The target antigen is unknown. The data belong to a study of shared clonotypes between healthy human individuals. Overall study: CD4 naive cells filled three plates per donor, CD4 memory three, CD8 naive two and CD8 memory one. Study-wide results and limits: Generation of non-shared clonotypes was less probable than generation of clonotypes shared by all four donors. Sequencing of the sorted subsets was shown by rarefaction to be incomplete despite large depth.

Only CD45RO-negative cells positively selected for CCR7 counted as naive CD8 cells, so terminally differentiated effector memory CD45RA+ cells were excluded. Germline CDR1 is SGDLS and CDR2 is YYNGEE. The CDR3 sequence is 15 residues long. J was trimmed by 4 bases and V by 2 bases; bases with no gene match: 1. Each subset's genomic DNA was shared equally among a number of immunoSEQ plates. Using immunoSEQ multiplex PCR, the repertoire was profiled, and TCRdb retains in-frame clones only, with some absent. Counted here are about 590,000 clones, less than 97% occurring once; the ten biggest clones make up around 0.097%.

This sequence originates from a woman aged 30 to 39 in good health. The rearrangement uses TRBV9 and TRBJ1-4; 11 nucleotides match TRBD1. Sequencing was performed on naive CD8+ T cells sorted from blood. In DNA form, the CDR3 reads TGTGCCAGCAGCGTGGGACAGGGGGTTAATGAAAAACTGTTTTTT. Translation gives CASSVGQGVNEKLFF. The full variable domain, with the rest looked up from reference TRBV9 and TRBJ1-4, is DSGVTQTPKHLITATGQRVTLRCSPRSGDLSVYWYQQSLDQGLQFLIQYYNGEERAKGNILERFSAQQFPDLHSELNLSSLELGDSALYFCASSVGQGVNEKLFFGSGTQLSVL.